This entry lists 18 T cell receptor beta chains sequenced from one sample in a study of blood T cells in healthy people across ages. Primed by a sample-barcoded 5' primer and a J-beta primer mix, a second PCR proceeded for about 6 to 12 cycles. Each CDR3 protein gets one entry after TCRdb re-called the 5' RACE reads with MiXCR. The sample lists 750,000 to 950,000 distinct CDR3 sequences; about 26% were seen once. These data also formed part of another study, on T cells of mothers and their children.

The sequenced sample consisted of blood. These receptors were collected from a boy younger than 18 in good health.

This clonotype occurred a few times. V usage is TRBV5-1 and J usage is TRBJ1-3; D gene unclear. V dropped 0 bases and J dropped 7 bases, with 11 bases sitting between them. CDR3 length equals 14 residues. CDR1 and CDR2 (germline): SGHRS, YFSETQ. CDR3 in DNA: TGCGCCAGCAGCTTGGACGGAGGGAGGAACACCATATATTTT. It codes for CASSLDGGRNTIYF.

The chain carries TRBV6-6 and TRBJ2-7; D is perhaps TRBD1 (6 bases). This CDR3 comprises 13 residues. The ends were cut back, 6 bases at V and 1 base at J, with 10 bases in the middle. CDR1 is MNHNY, CDR2 SVGAGI, per germline (reference sequence). CDR3 in amino acids: CASRSTGSYEQYF. CDR3 in DNA: TGTGCCAGCAGAAGTACAGGGTCCTACGAGCAGTACTTC.

This clonotype was detected only once. CDR3 sequence: CASSLMYSDNEQFF. The CDR3 DNA reads as TGTGCCAGCAGCTTAATGTACTCAGACAATGAGCAGTTCTTC. V gene TRBV7-3 combines with J gene TRBJ2-5, with no clear D. The DNA end is a closer match to TRBJ2-1, so the J assignment may be wrong. The CDR3 consists of 14 residues. Per the germline V gene, CDR1 is SGHTA and CDR2 is FQGTGA.

The DNA of the CDR3 is TGTGCCAGCAGTTGGAAGCTACTAGCGGGGGGCGAAGAGACCCAGTACTTC. This encodes CASSWKLLAGGEETQYF. V usage is TRBV6-5 and J usage is TRBJ2-5; 12 nucleotides match TRBD2. Germline-derived CDR1 and CDR2 are MNHEY and SVGAGI. The CDR3 covers 17 residues. J was trimmed by 3 bases and V by 4 bases; bases with no gene match: 9.

The chain joins TRBV7-9 to TRBJ2-2; D is unresolved. Germline-derived CDR1 and CDR2 are SEHNR and FQNEAQ (reference sequence). The germline V and J ends were trimmed by 5 bases and 7 bases, with 17 bases remaining between them. The CDR3 covers 15 residues. The CDR3 DNA sequence: TGTGCCAGCAGCCTAAGTAGCTACCTAGGCGGGGAGCTGTTTTTT. It is translated as CASSLSSYLGGELFF.

The rearrangement joins TRBV29-1 to TRBJ2-1; D is ambiguous. Germline assignment: CDR1 SQVTM and CDR2 ANQGSEA. This CDR3 contains 13 residues. Trimming shortened V by 3 bases and J by 0 bases, and 6 bases separated the two germline ends. CDR3 sequence reads: CSVETGSYNEQFF. In DNA form, the CDR3 reads TGCAGCGTTGAGACGGGCTCCTACAATGAGCAGTTCTTC.

The table lists this clonotype with a few counts. The rearrangement uses TRBV29-1 and TRBJ2-3; D is uncertain. The CDR3 runs 13 residues. The V end lost 0 bases, the J end lost 0 bases, and 4 bases lay between the germline ends. The V gene's germline CDR1 is SQVTM and CDR2 ANQGSEA. In DNA, the CDR3 is TGCAGCGTTGAAGATCTCAGCACAGATACGCAGTATTTT. As protein: CSVEDLSTDTQYF.

The chain is built from TRBV5-1 and TRBJ2-7; D possibly uses TRBD1 or TRBD2 (5 bases each). There are 15 residues in the CDR3. Trimming took 6 bases from V and 6 from J, leaving 22 bases between them. Germline CDR1 reads SGHRS; CDR2 reads YFSETQ. The CDR3: CASKSSPQRGIEQYF. The CDR3 region has the DNA TGCGCCAGCAAATCGAGTCCACAGAGGGGCATCGAGCAGTACTTC. Combining the CDR3 with reference TRBV5-1 and TRBJ2-7 gives the whole variable domain KAGVTQTPRYLIKTRGQQVTLSCSPISGHRSVSWYQQTPGQGLQFLFEYFSETQRNKGNFPGRFSGRQFSNSRSEMNVSTLELGDSALYLCASKSSPQRGIEQYFGPGTRLTVT.

The V call is TRBV4-2, the J call TRBJ1-2, with D maybe TRBD1 (5 bases). This CDR3 has 14 residues. Germline CDR1 reads LGHNA; CDR2 reads YNFKEQ. Trimming pared 0 bases from V and 8 bases from J, leaving 13 bases between. The CDR3 region is CASSQERGARGYTF. In DNA, the CDR3 is TGTGCCAGCAGCCAAGAGAGAGGGGCTAGGGGCTACACCTTC.

Regarding this clonotype: At one end the junction does not follow the germline gene, possibly because of a read error. The J gene is TRBJ1-2, the V gene TRBV19, with no clear D. CDR1 is LNHDA and CDR2 is SQIVND in the germline V gene (reference sequence). The CDR3 runs to 12 residues. The CDR3: CASVGWASIKVF. CDR3 in DNA: TGTGCCAGCGTGGGATGGGCCTCTATTAAAGTCTTC.

This chain joins TRBV4-2 and TRBJ2-2, with 8 bases matching TRBD2. This CDR3 has 16 amino acids. Germline values: CDR1 LGHNA, CDR2 YNFKEQ. V shed 0 bases, J shed 6 bases, and the junction held 6 bases outside the gene matches. CDR3 region: CASSQEISGEAGELFF. The CDR3 nucleotides are TGTGCCAGCAGCCAAGAAATTAGCGGGGAGGCCGGGGAGCTGTTTTTT.

This clonotype turned up a few times. The CDR3 nucleotides are TGTGCCAGCAGCCAATTGAACACTGAACCCACTGAAGCTTTCTTT. Translation gives CASSQLNTEPTEAFF. This sequence joins TRBV7-9 and TRBJ1-1, with unresolved D. The CDR3 runs to 15 residues. V gave up 5 bases and J gave up 4 bases, with 17 bases separating them. Germline CDR1 SEHNR, CDR2 FQNEAQ (reference sequence).

This clonotype was counted only a few times. This chain joins TRBV2 and TRBJ1-2; perhaps TRBD1 as D (5 bases). Trimming cost V 1 base and J 0 bases, with 9 bases left between them. This CDR3 region has 15 residues. Germline CDR1 SNHLY, CDR2 FYNNEI. The CDR3: CASSEETATNYGYTF. CDR3 nucleotide sequence: TGTGCCAGCAGTGAAGAGACAGCGACTAACTATGGCTACACCTTC.

This clonotype has a handful of counts. The rearrangement uses TRBV5-5 and TRBJ2-5; D may be TRBD1 or TRBD2 (5 bases each). This CDR3 is 16 amino acids long. Germline V gene sequence: CDR1 SGHKS, CDR2 YYEKEE (reference sequence). Between the trimmed V and J ends, which lost 3 bases and 5 bases, there was a span of 20 bases. The CDR3 region has the DNA TGTGCCAGCAGCTCCTCCCGGTGGGGCTGGGGGGAGACCCAGTACTTC. Amino acid sequence: CASSSSRWGWGETQYF.

The table lists this clonotype with a few counts. V and J are TRBV10-2 and TRBJ2-1; TRBD1 matches 10 bases. Germline values: CDR1 WSHSY, CDR2 SAAADI. The CDR3 totals 14 residues. V lost 7 bases and J lost 7; bases outside the gene matches: 7. The CDR3 spells CASISRDRGNEQFF. CDR3 bases: TGCGCCAGCATTTCCCGGGACAGGGGTAATGAGCAGTTCTTC.

V usage is TRBV20-1 and J usage is TRBJ2-7; no clear D. The J call is in doubt because the DNA end fits TRBJ2-5 better. The length of the CDR3 is 13 residues. CDR1 and CDR2 from the germline V gene are DFQATT and SNEGSKA (reference sequence). The CDR3 here is CSASPQLQETQYF. In DNA form, the CDR3 reads TGCAGTGCTTCACCCCAATTACAAGAGACCCAGTACTTC.

This chain uses TRBV7-2 with TRBJ1-3; 7 bases are a match to TRBD1. Germline values: CDR1 SGHTA, CDR2 FQGNSA. The J segment lost 8 bases and the V segment lost 4 bases, leaving 8 bases of the junction unmatched. The CDR3 extends over 14 amino acids. The CDR3 loop is CASSSDRVVDTIYF. DNA of the CDR3: TGTGCCAGCAGCTCAGACAGGGTCGTGGACACCATATATTTT.

The chain carries TRBV5-1 and TRBJ2-7; D may be TRBD1 (5 bases). The germline V gene has CDR1 SGHRS and CDR2 YFSETQ. The CDR3 is made up of 15 amino acids. Trimming cost V 4 bases and J 0 bases, with 14 bases left between them. CDR3 in amino acids: CASSLDTGSSYEQYF. The CDR3, as DNA: TGCGCCAGCAGCCTCGACACAGGTAGCTCCTACGAGCAGTACTTC.